This T cell receptor (beta chain) derives from a study of OX40 agonist ivuxolimab in advanced cancers. Looking at the study overall: Patients undergoing dose escalation presented with hepatocellular carcinoma, melanoma, renal cell or head and neck cancer.

This table comes from immunoSEQ multiplex PCR, and its TCRdb copy is limited to in-frame clones, with some not included. Among around 76,000 clones, roughly 86% were seen once, and the ten largest hold roughly 8%. Any history of autoimmune disease or systemic immunosuppression disqualified patients. The CDR3 covers 15 residues. V dropped 0 bases and J dropped 7 bases, with 13 bases sitting between them. The V gene's germline CDR1 is ENHRY and CDR2 SYGVKD. This clonotype was sampled from an adult with an advanced solid tumor such as melanoma, head and neck, liver or kidney cancer. The V and J genes are TRBV10-3 and TRBJ2-1; either TRBD1 or TRBD2 may supply D (7 bases each). The source was CD4+ or CD8+ T cells sorted from blood, collected in a trial of the OX40 agonist ivuxolimab. CDR3 in DNA: TGTGCCATCAGTGAGTCGCAGGGGGGGAGTAATGAGCAGTTCTTC. This sequence encodes CAISESQGGSNEQFF.